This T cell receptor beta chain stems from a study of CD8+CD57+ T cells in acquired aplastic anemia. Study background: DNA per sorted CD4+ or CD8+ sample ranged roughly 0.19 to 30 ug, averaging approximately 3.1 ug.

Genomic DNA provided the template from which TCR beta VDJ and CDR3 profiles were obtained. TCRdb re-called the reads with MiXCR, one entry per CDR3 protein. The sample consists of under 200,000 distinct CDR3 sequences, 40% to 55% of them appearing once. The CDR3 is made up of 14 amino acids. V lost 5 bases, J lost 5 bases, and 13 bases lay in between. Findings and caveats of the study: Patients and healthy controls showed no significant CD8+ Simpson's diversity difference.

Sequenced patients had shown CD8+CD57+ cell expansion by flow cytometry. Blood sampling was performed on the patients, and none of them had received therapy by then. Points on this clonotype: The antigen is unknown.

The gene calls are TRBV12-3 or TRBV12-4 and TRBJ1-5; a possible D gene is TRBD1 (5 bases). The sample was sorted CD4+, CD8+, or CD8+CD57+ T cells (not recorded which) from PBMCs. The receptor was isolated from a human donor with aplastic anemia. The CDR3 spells CASSLGWGDQPQHF. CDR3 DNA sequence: TGTGCCAGCAGTCTGGGTTGGGGCGATCAGCCCCAGCATTTT.